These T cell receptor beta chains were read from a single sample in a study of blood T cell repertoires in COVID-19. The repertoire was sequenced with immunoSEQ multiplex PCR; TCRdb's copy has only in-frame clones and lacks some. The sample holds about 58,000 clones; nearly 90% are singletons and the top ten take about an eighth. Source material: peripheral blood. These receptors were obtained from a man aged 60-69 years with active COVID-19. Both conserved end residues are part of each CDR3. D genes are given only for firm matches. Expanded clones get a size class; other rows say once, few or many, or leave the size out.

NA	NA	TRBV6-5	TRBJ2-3	CASSYGESDTQYF	TGTGCCAGCAGTTATGGAGAATCAGATACGCAGTATTTT
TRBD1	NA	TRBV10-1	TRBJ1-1	CASSDQQLGQGSEAFF	TGCGCCAGCAGTGATCAACAATTGGGACAGGGGTCTGAAGCTTTCTTT
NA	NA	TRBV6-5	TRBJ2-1	CASRSVLGSEQFF	TGTGCCAGCAGAAGTGTACTCGGGAGTGAGCAGTTCTTC
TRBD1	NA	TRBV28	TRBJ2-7	CASSPTLGGQGVNEQYF	TGTGCCAGCAGTCCTACACTCGGGGGACAGGGTGTAAACGAGCAGTACTTC
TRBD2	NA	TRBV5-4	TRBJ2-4	CASSSWTSGGKNIQYF	TGTGCCAGCAGCTCGTGGACTAGCGGGGGAAAAAACATTCAGTACTTC
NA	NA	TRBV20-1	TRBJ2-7	CSASLSPTDTVEQYF	TGCAGTGCTAGTTTATCGCCAACGGATACAGTTGAGCAGTACTTC
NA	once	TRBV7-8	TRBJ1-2	CASSLARFQTVFIHGYTF	TGTGCCAGCAGCTTAGCGCGTTTCCAGACAGTCTTTATACATGGCTACACCTTC
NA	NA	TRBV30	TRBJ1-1	CAWMGGAEAFF	TGTGCCTGGATGGGGGGGGCTGAAGCTTTCTTT
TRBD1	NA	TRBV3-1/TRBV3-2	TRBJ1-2	CASSPTKRGQNGYTF	TGTGCCAGCAGCCCCACGAAAAGGGGGCAAAATGGCTACACCTTC
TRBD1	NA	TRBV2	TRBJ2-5	CASIGQGGQETQYF	TGTGCCAGCATCGGACAGGGGGGCCAAGAGACCCAGTACTTC
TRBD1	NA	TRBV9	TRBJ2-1	CASSPGTASYNEQFF	TGTGCCAGCAGCCCCGGGACAGCAAGCTACAATGAGCAGTTCTTC
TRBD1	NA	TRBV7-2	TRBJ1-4	CASSLNGGTVNEKLFF	TGTGCCAGCAGCTTAAATGGAGGGACAGTAAATGAAAAACTGTTTTTT
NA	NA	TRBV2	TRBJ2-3	CASTRRGIARGTDTQYF	TGTGCCAGCACTCGACGGGGAATAGCAAGGGGCACAGATACGCAGTATTTT
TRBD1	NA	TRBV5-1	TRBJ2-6	CASSSQGSGANVLTF	TGCGCCAGCAGCTCACAGGGGTCTGGGGCCAACGTCCTGACTTTC
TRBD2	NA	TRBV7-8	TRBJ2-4	CASIWGGRPKNIQYF	TGTGCCAGTATCTGGGGGGGTAGGCCCAAAAACATTCAGTACTTC
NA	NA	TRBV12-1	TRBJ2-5	CASSLGGQGTFQETQYF	TGTGCCAGCAGCCTTGGGGGACAGGGGACTTTCCAAGAGACCCAGTACTTC
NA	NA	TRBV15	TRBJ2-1	CATSFDFTTTDEQFF	TGTGCCACCAGCTTTGACTTTACCACGACCGATGAGCAGTTCTTC
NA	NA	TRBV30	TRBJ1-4	CAWSVLNEKLFF	TGTGCCTGGAGTGTACTTAATGAAAAACTGTTTTTT
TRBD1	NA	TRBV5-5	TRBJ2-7	CASSPAGTGGYEQYF	TGTGCCAGCAGCCCTGCCGGGACAGGGGGGTACGAGCAGTACTTC
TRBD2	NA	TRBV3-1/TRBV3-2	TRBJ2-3	CASSQGPGLGISTDTQYF	TGTGCCAGCAGCCAAGGTCCCGGACTAGGGATTAGCACAGATACGCAGTATTTT
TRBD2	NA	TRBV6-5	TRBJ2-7	CASSYGEGTYEQYF	TGTGCCAGCAGTTACGGGGAGGGGACCTACGAGCAGTACTTC
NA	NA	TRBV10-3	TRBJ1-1	CAISVSGGGTEAFF	TGTGCCATCAGTGTGTCCGGGGGTGGCACTGAAGCTTTCTTT
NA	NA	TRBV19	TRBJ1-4	CASSARLWVEKLFF	TGTGCCAGTAGTGCCCGACTCTGGGTGGAAAAACTGTTTTTT
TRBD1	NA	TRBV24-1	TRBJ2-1	CATSRTGGLSSYNEQFF	TGTGCCACCAGTCGGACAGGCGGATTGAGCTCCTACAATGAGCAGTTCTTC
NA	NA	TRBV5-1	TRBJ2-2	CASSRDRNTGELFF	TGCGCCAGCAGCCGAGACAGGAACACCGGGGAGCTGTTTTTT
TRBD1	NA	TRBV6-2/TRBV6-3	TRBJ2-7	CASSYSTGYYEQYF	TGTGCCAGCAGTTACTCGACAGGGTACTACGAGCAGTACTTC
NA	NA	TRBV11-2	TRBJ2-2	CASSPTRSTGELFF	TGTGCCAGCAGCCCTACCCGTTCCACCGGGGAGCTGTTTTTT
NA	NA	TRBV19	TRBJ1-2	CASSIPWRNSYGYTF	TGTGCCAGTAGTATTCCCTGGCGGAATTCGTATGGCTACACCTTC
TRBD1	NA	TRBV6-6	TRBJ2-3	CATEQGAVDTQYF	TGTGCCACCGAACAGGGGGCGGTAGATACGCAGTATTTT
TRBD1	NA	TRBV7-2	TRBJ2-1	CASSSDRGSYNEQFF	TGTGCCAGCAGCTCCGACAGGGGCTCCTACAATGAGCAGTTCTTC
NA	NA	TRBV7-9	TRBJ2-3	CASSLRSGLADTQYF	TGTGCCAGCAGCTTACGGTCGGGGCTAGCGGATACGCAGTATTTT
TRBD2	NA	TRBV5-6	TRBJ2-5	CASSNGAGTSGARQYF	TGTGCCAGCAGCAACGGGGCCGGGACTAGCGGGGCGAGGCAGTACTTC
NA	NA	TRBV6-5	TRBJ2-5	CASSLPGAQETQYF	TGTGCCAGCAGTTTACCAGGTGCTCAAGAGACCCAGTACTTC
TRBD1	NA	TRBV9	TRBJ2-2	CASSPNTGGRSTGELFF	TGTGCCAGCAGCCCAAATACAGGGGGTCGGTCCACCGGGGAGCTGTTTTTT
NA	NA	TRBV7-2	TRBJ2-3	CASSPGGDTQYF	TGTGCCAGCAGCCCCGGGGGAGATACGCAGTATTTT
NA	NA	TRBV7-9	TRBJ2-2	CASSRTDGELFF	TGTGCCAGCAGTAGGACAGACGGGGAGCTGTTTTTT
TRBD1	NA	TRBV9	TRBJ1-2	CASSVGVTGRPDYGYTF	TGTGCCAGCAGCGTAGGGGTGACAGGGCGTCCTGACTATGGCTACACCTTC
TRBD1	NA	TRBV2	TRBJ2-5	CASTPLGTGGLETQYF	TGTGCCAGCACCCCGTTGGGGACAGGGGGATTAGAGACCCAGTACTTC
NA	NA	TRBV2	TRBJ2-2	CASSEARRAGELFF	TGTGCCAGCAGTGAAGCGCGTCGAGCCGGGGAGCTGTTTTTT
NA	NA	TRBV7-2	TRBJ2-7	CASSYSGTAYEQYF	TGTGCCAGCAGCTATAGCGGCACCGCCTACGAGCAGTACTTC
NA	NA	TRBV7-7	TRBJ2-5	CASSLRSRVGETQYF	TGTGCTAGCAGCTTACGGTCCAGGGTAGGAGAGACCCAGTACTTC
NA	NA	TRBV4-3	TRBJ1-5	CASSQEPLVGDQPQHF	TGCGCCAGCAGCCAAGAGCCCCTCGTCGGAGATCAGCCCCAGCATTTT
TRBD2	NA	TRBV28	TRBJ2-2	CASSFPGGGTGELFF	TGTGCCAGCAGTTTCCCCGGGGGGGGGACCGGGGAGCTGTTTTTT
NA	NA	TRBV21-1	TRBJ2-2	CASYMWEGWAGELFF	TGTGCCAGCTACATGTGGGAGGGCTGGGCCGGGGAGCTGTTTTTT
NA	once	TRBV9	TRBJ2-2	CASSVVSGGGELFF	TGTGCCAGCAGCGTAGTATCAGGTGGCGGGGAGCTGTTTTTT
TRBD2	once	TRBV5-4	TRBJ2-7	CASSLAGGGSYEQYF	TGTGCCAGCAGCTTGGCCGGGGGGGGCTCCTACGAGCAGTACTTC
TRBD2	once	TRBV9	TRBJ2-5	CASSVSLAGGQETQYF	TGTGCCAGCAGCGTATCCTTAGCGGGGGGCCAAGAGACCCAGTACTTC
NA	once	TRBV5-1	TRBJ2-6	CASSLVFRLRGTGANVLTF	TGCGCCAGCAGCTTGGTTTTTCGCCTCAGGGGAACTGGGGCCAACGTCCTGACTTTC
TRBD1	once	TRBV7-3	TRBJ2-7	CASSLTGTGFHEQYF	TGTGCCAGCAGCTTAACGGGGACAGGGTTCCACGAGCAGTACTTC